The table lists the clone carrying this T cell receptor (beta chain) with a few counts. Its antigen remains unidentified. The data belong to a study of naive and memory T cell subsets. Study-level results: A few larger clonotypes appeared in naive repertoires, especially CD8, possibly memory cells re-expressing CD45RA. TCR abundance followed a power law differing between naive and memory subsets. Diversity fell and Gini index rose from naive through CM, EM, EMRA.

Alpha and beta libraries were amplified separately from the second PCR onward. Cells stained for CD3, CD4, CD8, CD45RA, CD27 and viability were sorted into four CD45RA/CD27 subsets. In germline, CDR1 is SGHAT, CDR2 FQNNGV. V was cut by 3 bases and J by 6 bases, with 9 bases left in between. The CDR3 has 12 residues. Two oligonucleotides, mixed equimolar, formed the beta constant-region primer covering TRBC1 and TRBC2. The ligated cDNA underwent four PCR rounds using SP2 and nested alpha and beta constant-region primers. TCRdb re-called the UMI-ligation and nested PCR reads with MiXCR, one entry per CDR3 protein. The sample has under 150,000 distinct CDR3 sequences; approximately 21% are singletons.

This chain connects TRBV11-2 to TRBJ2-7; D is uncertain. The specimen sequenced was naive CD8+ T cells from blood. The receptor was isolated from a human donor in good health. The CDR3 reads CASSFEEREQYF. CDR3 bases: TGTGCCAGCAGCTTCGAAGAACGCGAGCAGTACTTC.